Listed below are T cell receptor beta chains from one sample, sequenced in a study of T cells in Graves' hyperthyroidism and ophthalmopathy. TCRdb processed the multiplex PCR reads anew with MiXCR; each CDR3 protein has one entry. The top ten hold 3.5% to 4.5% of the sample, which has 640,000 or so distinct CDR3 sequences, approximately 15% seen once. The material sequenced was blood. These receptors all come from a woman in her thirties or forties with Graves' ophthalmopathy. Both conserved end residues are part of each CDR3. The D gene is left open where the match is weak. Clone sizes are given selectively: once, few, many, or a class where the clone is expanded.

CDR3 protein	CDR3 DNA	J gene	V gene	clone size	D gene
CASSYSGATGELFF	TGTGCCAGCAGTTACTCGGGCGCAACCGGGGAGCTGTTTTTT	TRBJ2-2	TRBV6-5	many	NA
CASSGMRNTGELFF	TGTGCCAGCAGTGGCATGAGGAACACCGGGGAGCTGTTTTTT	TRBJ2-2	TRBV6-1	many	NA
CASAVEEGSEQYF	TGCGCCAGCGCTGTCGAGGAAGGGAGCGAGCAGTACTTC	TRBJ2-7	TRBV4-1	many	NA
CASSYRHGGDTQYF	TGTGCCAGCAGTTACCGTCATGGGGGAGATACGCAGTATTTT	TRBJ2-3	TRBV6-5	few	NA
CASSQTYGGADEQYF	TGCGCCAGCAGCCAGACCTACGGGGGCGCGGACGAGCAGTACTTC	TRBJ2-7	TRBV4-1	many	NA
CASRDYQPQHF	TGTGCCAGCAGGGATTATCAGCCCCAGCATTTT	TRBJ1-5	TRBV6-1	many	NA
CASSYLADRIYEQYF	TGTGCCAGCAGTTACCTAGCGGACAGAATCTACGAGCAGTACTTC	TRBJ2-7	TRBV6-5	many	NA
CATMTDSLNTEAFF	TGTGCCACCATGACGGACAGCTTGAACACTGAAGCTTTCTTT	TRBJ1-1	TRBV6-1	many	NA
CASRPGGGSQETQYF	TGTGCCAGCCGTCCGGGGGGGGGATCTCAAGAGACCCAGTACTTC	TRBJ2-5	TRBV2	many	TRBD2
CASSLDLGAGELFF	TGTGCCAGCAGCCTGGACCTGGGAGCCGGGGAGCTGTTTTTT	TRBJ2-2	TRBV7-3	many	NA
CASSLATEIYYEQYF	TGTGCCAGCAGTTTAGCGACTGAGATCTACTACGAGCAGTACTTC	TRBJ2-7	TRBV28	NA	NA
CASRAGGESGYTF	TGTGCCAGCCGAGCAGGGGGCGAGAGTGGCTACACCTTC	TRBJ1-2	TRBV2	many	TRBD1
CAWSGARDRQETQYF	TGTGCCTGGAGTGGAGCCCGGGACCGGCAAGAGACCCAGTACTTC	TRBJ2-5	TRBV30	NA	NA
CASSSSGGYTF	TGTGCCAGCAGCTCCTCTGGTGGCTACACCTTC	TRBJ1-2	TRBV12-3/TRBV12-4	many	NA
CASSVGVDGYTF	TGTGCCAGCAGTGTTGGCGTCGATGGCTACACCTTC	TRBJ1-2	TRBV6-1	many	NA
CSASRDSNYGYTF	TGCAGTGCTTCACGAGACAGTAACTATGGCTACACCTTC	TRBJ1-2	TRBV20-1	many	NA
CASSPLRGANYGYTF	TGTGCCAGTAGTCCCCTTCGGGGAGCCAACTATGGCTACACCTTC	TRBJ1-2	TRBV19	many	NA
CASSRGQPLGVYGYTF	TGTGCCAGTAGCAGGGGACAGCCGCTCGGGGTCTATGGCTACACCTTC	TRBJ1-2	TRBV19	many	TRBD1
CASSSGTSGSYEQYF	TGTGCCAGCAGCTCCGGGACTAGCGGATCCTACGAGCAGTACTTC	TRBJ2-7	TRBV11-2	many	TRBD2
CASRSQGVSYEQYF	TGTGCCAGCAGGTCGCAGGGGGTATCCTACGAGCAGTACTTC	TRBJ2-7	TRBV28	many	TRBD1
CASSPQPGQLNYGYTF	TGTGCCAGCAGCCCCCAACCGGGACAGCTGAACTATGGCTACACCTTC	TRBJ1-2	TRBV11-1	few	TRBD1
CASSLALAGTGELFF	TGTGCCAGCAGCTTAGCACTAGCAGGCACCGGGGAGCTGTTTTTT	TRBJ2-2	TRBV7-8	many	NA
CATKPGVNTEAFF	TGTGCCACCAAACCAGGGGTGAACACTGAAGCTTTCTTT	TRBJ1-1	TRBV15	many	NA
CASSYATMGGNQPQHF	TGTGCCAGCAGTTATGCGACAATGGGTGGCAATCAGCCCCAGCATTTT	TRBJ1-5	TRBV6-2/TRBV6-3	NA	NA
CATSGLRASTGELFF	TGTGCCACCAGTGGTCTCCGGGCTTCTACCGGGGAGCTGTTTTTT	TRBJ2-2	TRBV24-1	NA	NA
CASSETPGQTNSYEQYF	TGTGCCAGCAGTGAGACCCCGGGACAGACGAACTCCTACGAGCAGTACTTC	TRBJ2-7	TRBV6-1	many	TRBD1
CASSSGLALELKTQYF	TGTGCCAGCAGCTCGGGACTAGCACTGGAGTTGAAGACCCAGTACTTC	TRBJ2-5	TRBV11-2	many	TRBD2